This entry lists 18 T cell receptor beta chains sequenced from one sample in a study of T cells after posttransplantation cyclophosphamide. Cyclophosphamide on days +3 and +4 followed busulfan-fludarabine conditioning and a marrow graft. Profiling relied on immunoSEQ multiplex PCR, and the TCRdb table lists in-frame clones only, not all of them. The sample lists thousands of clones, none appearing once, the ten largest making up around 32%. The source was PBMCs, collected after allogeneic stem cell transplant with posttransplant cyclophosphamide. These receptors all come from a male patient between 25 and 39 years old who received an allogeneic stem cell transplant from a related donor, was CMV-positive, and had acute GVHD only. The graft donor may be the source of some T cells.

This clone is categorized as medium-sized. The gene calls are TRBV24-1 and TRBJ2-1; TRBD2 agrees at 8 bases. The CDR3 is made up of 15 amino acids. With 4 bases clipped from V and 0 bases from J, the junction kept 1 base outside the gene matches. The germline CDR1 and CDR2 sequences are KGHDR and SFDVKD. CDR3 DNA sequence: TGTGCCACCAGTGACGGACTAGCCTCCTACAATGAGCAGTTCTTC. This codes for CATSDGLASYNEQFF.

This clone was counted at least ten times. This chain links TRBV5-1 with TRBJ2-1; TRBD2 matches 7 bases. The J segment lost 4 bases and the V segment lost 5 bases, leaving 12 bases of the junction unmatched. The CDR3 covers 16 residues. CDR1 is SGHRS, CDR2 YFSETQ, per germline. Here the CDR3 DNA reads TGCGCCAGCAGACCGCGGGCGGGAGAATTATACAATGAGCAGTTCTTC. As protein: CASRPRAGELYNEQFF.

This clone was counted at least ten times. This rearrangement joins TRBV18 to TRBJ2-2; tentatively, D is TRBD1 (5 bases). There are 14 residues in the CDR3. Trimming shortened V by 3 bases and J by 4 bases, and 9 bases separated the two germline ends. Germline V gene lookup returns CDR1 KGHSH and CDR2 LQKENI. CDR3 in DNA: TGTGCCAGCTCACCCACACAGGTCACCGGGGAGCTGTTTTTT. Translation: CASSPTQVTGELFF.

This clone was seen repeatedly, ten times or more. The chain couples TRBV14 to TRBJ2-7; TRBD2 matches at 14 bases. Looked up from germline, CDR1 is SGHDN and CDR2 is FVKESK. There are 20 residues in the CDR3. V lost 2 bases and J lost 5; bases outside the gene matches: 17. The CDR3 here is CASSQTDLGLAGGLGDEQYF. In DNA form, the CDR3 reads TGTGCCAGCAGCCAAACAGATTTAGGACTAGCGGGGGGACTTGGAGACGAGCAGTACTTC.

This clone was observed at least ten times. This rearrangement joins TRBV10-3 to TRBJ1-1, with D possibly matching TRBD1 (6 bases). Germline assignment: CDR1 ENHRY and CDR2 SYGVKD. The CDR3 length is 12 residues. V was trimmed by 2 bases and J by 10 bases, leaving 11 bases between them. CDR3 sequence (DNA): TGTGCCATCAGTGAGCGAGAACAGGGAGCTTTCTTT. Translating gives CAISEREQGAFF.

This clone was detected many times. The chain joins TRBV6-1 to TRBJ1-1, with D unresolved. This CDR3 contains 14 residues. V was pared by 6 bases and J by 1 base, with 12 bases between. CDR1 and CDR2 (germline): MNHNS, SASEGT. CDR3 sequence: CASSHQNTNTEAFF. CDR3 bases: TGTGCCAGCAGCCACCAAAACACGAACACTGAAGCTTTCTTT.

This clone is judged medium-sized. The V and J genes are TRBV7-9 and TRBJ2-7, with D maybe TRBD1 (6 bases). The V gene lost 10 bases and the J gene lost 5 bases, with 9 bases spanning the gap. This CDR3 has 10 amino acids. Germline CDR1 and CDR2: SEHNR and FQNEAQ (reference sequence). The chain's CDR3 is CATGVDEQYF. The CDR3 DNA reads TGTGCCACAGGGGTCGACGAGCAGTACTTC. Filled out from reference TRBV7-9 and TRBJ2-7, the complete variable domain reads DTGVSQNPRHKITKRGQNVTFRCDPISEHNRLYWYRQTLGQGPEFLTYFQNEAQLEKSRLLSDRFSAERPKGSFSTLEIQRTEQGDSAMYLCATGVDEQYFGPGTRLTVT.

This clone came up many times. The rearrangement links TRBV28 to TRBJ1-3; 7 bases map to TRBD1. V was clipped by 3 bases and J by 0 bases; unmatched bases: 11. The CDR3 has 18 amino acids. Per the germline V gene, CDR1 is MDHEN and CDR2 is SYDVKM. CDR3 residues: CASSFPLKGQYSGNTIYF. The DNA for the CDR3 is TGTGCCAGCAGTTTTCCTTTGAAGGGACAGTACTCTGGAAACACCATATATTTT.

This clone was observed many times. The V call is TRBV5-3, the J call TRBJ1-5; the D gene is possibly TRBD1 (5 bases). TRBV5-3 qualifies as an ORF whose function is uncertain. V shed 0 bases and J shed 0 bases, with 13 bases lying between them. This CDR3 has 17 residues. Here the CDR3 DNA reads TGTGCCAGAAGCTTGGCCAGGGACTGCAATAGCAATCAGCCCCAGCATTTT. Its protein is CARSLARDCNSNQPQHF.

At least ten counts were recorded for this clone. V is TRBV2 and J is TRBJ1-6; 7 bases are shared with TRBD1. In germline, CDR1 is SNHLY, CDR2 FYNNEI. V lost 8 bases and J lost 4; bases outside the gene matches: 11. This CDR3 region has 16 residues. DNA for the CDR3: TGTGCCAGCCAGGGGGGTGGGAGTGGATATAATTCACCCCTCCACTTT. This sequence encodes CASQGGGSGYNSPLHF.

In its sample, this clone is medium-sized. CDR3 bases: TGTGCCAGCAGTGTCCGGGACAACACAGATACGCAGTATTTT. Translated, it gives CASSVRDNTDTQYF. The rearrangement joins TRBV25-1 to TRBJ2-3; the D gene is possibly TRBD1 (6 bases). The germline V and J ends were trimmed by 4 bases and 2 bases, with 10 bases remaining between them. The CDR3 totals 14 residues. Looked up from germline, CDR1 is MGHDK and CDR2 is SYGVNS.

This clone ranks as medium-sized. V usage is TRBV19 and J usage is TRBJ1-4; 7 nucleotides align to TRBD1. This CDR3 comprises 16 residues. J lost 8 bases, V lost 5 bases, and 14 bases had no gene match. Germline V gene data show CDR1 as LNHDA and CDR2 as SQIVND (reference sequence). In DNA, the CDR3 is TGTGCCAGTAGTCCGCAAAGGGACAGAGGGGGCGAAAAACTGTTTTTT. Its translation is CASSPQRDRGGEKLFF. Full variable domain (rest looked up from reference TRBV19 and TRBJ1-4): DGGITQSPKYLFRKEGQNVTLSCEQNLNHDAMYWYRQDPGQGLRLIYYSQIVNDFQKGDIAEGYSVSREKKESFPLTVTSAQKNPTAFYLCASSPQRDRGGEKLFFGSGTQLSVL.

This clone was seen repeatedly, ten times or more. This sequence joins TRBV7-2 and TRBJ1-4; 9 positions agree with TRBD1. The CDR3 covers 16 residues. J gave up 7 bases and V 4 bases, and 10 bases lay outside the gene matches. CDR1 SGHTA and CDR2 FQGNSA come from the germline V gene. The CDR3 sequence: CASSSGQGLSTEKLFF. The CDR3 DNA follows: TGTGCCAGCAGCTCCGGACAGGGGCTTTCAACTGAAAAACTGTTTTTT.

This clone was counted many times. This chain links TRBV11-3 with TRBJ2-5, with D unclear. V was cut by 1 base and J by 4 bases, with 10 bases left in between. The CDR3 has 14 amino acids. Germline loops: CDR1 SGHNT, CDR2 YENEEA. CDR3 sequence (DNA): TGTGCCAGCAGCTTAGCTGGTAGCAGAGAGACCCAGTACTTC. Translation gives CASSLAGSRETQYF.

The chain links TRBV5-1 to TRBJ2-7, with no clear D. This CDR3 spans 14 amino acids. Trimming pared 7 bases from V and 0 bases from J, leaving 14 bases between. Germline V lookup: CDR1 SGHRS, CDR2 YFSETQ. CDR3 bases: TGCGCCAGCTCGGCCTCGGGTACCTCCTACGAGCAGTACTTC. This translates into CASSASGTSYEQYF. The whole variable domain, filled in from reference TRBV5-1 and TRBJ2-7, reads KAGVTQTPRYLIKTRGQQVTLSCSPISGHRSVSWYQQTPGQGLQFLFEYFSETQRNKGNFPGRFSGRQFSNSRSEMNVSTLELGDSALYLCASSASGTSYEQYFGPGTRLTVT.

This clone appeared many times. The chain has TRBV7-2 and TRBJ2-3; 10 positions match TRBD2. The ends lost 5 bases at V and 8 bases at J; junction bases unmatched: 13. Germline CDR1 reads SGHTA; CDR2 reads FQGNSA. This CDR3 is built from 16 residues. CDR3 nucleotide sequence: TGTGCCAGCAGCCCGTGGGTAGCGGGGGGCGGAGGTACGCAGTATTTT. Its translation: CASSPWVAGGGGTQYF.

This clone was seen ten or more times. V and J are TRBV5-1 and TRBJ2-3; 12 bases agree with TRBD2. Germline values: CDR1 SGHRS, CDR2 YFSETQ. The CDR3 runs 17 residues. J was trimmed by 2 bases and V by 0 bases; bases with no gene match: 4. Written as DNA, the CDR3 is TGCGCCAGCAGCTTGGCGACTAGCGGGGGCTCCACAGATACGCAGTATTTT. It is translated as CASSLATSGGSTDTQYF.

This clone is medium-sized (0.01 to 0.1%). The genes are TRBV5-4 and TRBJ1-3, with 9 bases identical to TRBD1. Germline V gene sequence: CDR1 SGHNT, CDR2 YYREEE (reference sequence). With V trimmed by 1 base and J by 4 bases, 3 bases remained unmatched. The CDR3 has 15 residues. In DNA, the CDR3 is TGTGCCAGCAGCTTGACAGGGGGCTCCGGAAACACCATATATTTT. Translated: CASSLTGGSGNTIYF.